This TCR beta chain derives from a study of a mutant IDH1 vaccine in newly diagnosed glioma (dated by TCRdb to the early 2020s). General notes on the study: Vaccination started 4-6 weeks after radiotherapy alone, or was given together with temozolomide cycles in the groups whose treatment included chemotherapy. Of the 30 to 35 treated patients, 62.5% were male and 37.5% were female, and a mean age of 40.4 years was recorded. Before enrollment, most patients had been given radiochemotherapy with temozolomide as standard therapy, while the rest had received either radiotherapy alone or temozolomide alone. The week-35 safety follow-up took place at visit V12, and the week-47 end of study took place at visit V13. Peripheral blood samples were drawn at six visits, namely V03 (baseline), V05, V07, V10, V12 and V13. Longitudinal TCRB deep sequencing was done for roughly 23 treated patients, wherever samples were available for exploratory analyses.

V is cut by 2 bases and J by 9 bases, and the space between the germline ends is 11 bases. The cysteine opens and the phenylalanine closes a CDR3 of 14 amino acids. Only the CDR3 DNA stays, 42 bases, in frame from base 1. CDR1 and CDR2 are drawn from the germline V gene: KGHSH, LQKENI. Summary of the overall study and its limitations: According to the authors, sample limitations meant that analyses of patient blood samples could not be reproduced. Across multiple MHC alleles, vaccine-induced immune responses were seen in more than 80% of patients. PBMC samples for TCRB deep sequencing were selected based on availability. No apparent relationship was observed between pseudoprogression and alterations in the top peripheral T cell clonotypes detected by TCRB sequencing.

The protocol used for the library was the immunoSEQ multiplex PCR assay. Rearranged TCR beta chain sequences were amplified with the hsTCRB Kit following the manufacturer's protocol. An Illumina MiSeq was used to sequence the TCRB libraries. The published analysis was carried out like this. The kit vendor's proprietary platform handled demultiplexing, trimming and gene mapping. In its TCRdb copy, this immuneACCESS table keeps in-frame sequences only and misses some clones. Where compared with another copy, unresolved V genes explain less than half of these, and the others have no known cause. That table supplies the V and J calls and clone size; D and trimming were determined from the DNA. For this sample the table gives approximately 28,000 clones, of which less than 90% were detected only once. The leading ten clones occupy around 31% of the sample. Sample time point, as interpreted from the label and publication: week 35, safety follow-up. A 20-mer mutant IDH1 peptide at 300 micrograms in Montanide made up each vaccine dose, which was injected subcutaneously together with topical imiquimod. Patients were given eight vaccinations, in weeks 1, 3, 5, 7, 11, 15, 19 and 23, which matched visits V03 through V10. Newly diagnosed WHO grade 3 or 4 IDH1-mutant astrocytomas showing loss of nuclear ATRX were present in the donors. The samples were drawn from NOA16, a multicentre, single-arm, open-label phase I trial in Germany that tested a mutant IDH1 peptide vaccine in humans for the first time. Genomic DNA for TCRB sequencing was extracted from EDTA blood using the DNeasy Blood and Tissue Kit.

Details on this clone: The antigen it binds to is not known. No much larger clone exists at a distance of one base, and base qualities are not known.

Sample: PBMCs, taken from a glioma patient whose treatment included an IDH1 peptide vaccine. The rearrangement joined TRBV18 to TRBJ1-6, and TRBD1 may be the D gene, going by 6 matching bases. The sequence came from a man aged 25-45 years with glioma. The DNA sequence is as follows: TGTGCCAGCTCACCAGGGGGCCGGGCTTCACCCCTCCACTTT. Translated, it gives CASSPGGRASPLHF.